Below are 30 T cell receptor beta chains sequenced from a single sample in a study of control samples from healthy donors and cancer patients. TCRdb's table, derived via immunoSEQ multiplex PCR, lists solely in-frame clones and lacks some. The repertoire consists of 150,000 to 200,000 clones, with under 95% occurring once and the leading ten covering over 1.3%. Sequencing input: blood. The receptors were gathered from a woman between 18 and 30 years old in good health.

The rearrangement links TRBV27 to TRBJ1-5; D remains unclear. CDR1 is MNHEY, CDR2 SMNVEV, per germline (reference sequence). The CDR3 contains 14 residues. V was clipped by 1 base and J by 1 base, with 5 bases between them. CDR3 DNA sequence: TGTGCCAGCAGTTTATATGACAGCAATCAGCCCCAGCATTTT. Translation gives CASSLYDSNQPQHF.

This clone has a single count. This chain joins TRBV19 and TRBJ2-1; TRBD1 aligns across 10 bases. Germline V gene sequence: CDR1 LNHDA, CDR2 SQIVND (reference sequence). Losses at the gene ends were 7 bases for V and 5 bases for J; bases not matched to a gene: 11. CDR3 size: 16 residues. CDR3 loop: CASTPHPGQGNNEQFF. In DNA form, the CDR3 reads TGTGCCAGTACCCCCCACCCGGGACAGGGGAACAATGAGCAGTTCTTC.

The V and J genes are TRBV6-6 and TRBJ1-1; D gene ambiguous. This CDR3 region has 13 residues. V was clipped by 2 bases and J by 1 base, with 5 bases between them. CDR1 is MNHNY and CDR2 is SVGAGI in the germline V gene (reference sequence). This chain's CDR3 is CASSYGQNTEAFF. The CDR3 DNA is TGTGCCAGCAGTTACGGCCAGAACACTGAAGCTTTCTTT.

The chain uses TRBV27 and TRBJ1-2; D not resolved. This CDR3 has 22 amino acids. The germline V gene encodes CDR1 MNHEY and CDR2 SMNVEV (reference sequence). Trimming left V 2 bases short and J 3 bases short, with 34 bases between. In DNA form, the CDR3 reads TGTGCCAGCAGTTTAGATCCGGCGTGGGTCATTGTATTACGTCTCTCCCACTATGGCTACACCTTC. Amino acids: CASSLDPAWVIVLRLSHYGYTF.

The CDR3 reads CASSYSGQSGYTF. The DNA for the CDR3 is TGTGCCAGCAGTTACTCGGGTCAAAGTGGCTACACCTTC. The V and J genes are TRBV6-5 and TRBJ1-2; unclear D gene. V dropped 0 bases and J dropped 7 bases, with 9 bases sitting between them. This CDR3 contains 13 residues. CDR1 and CDR2 (germline): MNHEY, SVGAGI.

V usage is TRBV11-3 and J usage is TRBJ2-1; 8 nucleotides agree with TRBD2. The germline CDR1 and CDR2 sequences are SGHNT and YENEEA. The trim removed 1 base at V and 0 bases at J, leaving 8 bases unmatched. This CDR3 comprises 18 residues. The CDR3 is CASSLAGGLSSSYNEQFF. The CDR3 DNA reads TGTGCCAGCAGCTTAGCGGGGGGGCTTTCAAGCTCCTACAATGAGCAGTTCTTC.

This chain links TRBV15 with TRBJ2-1; 7 nucleotides line up with TRBD2. Germline V gene sequence: CDR1 LNHNV, CDR2 YYDKDF (reference sequence). V dropped 6 bases and J dropped 4; count of bases not matched to a gene: 3. This CDR3 has 13 amino acids. The CDR3 sequence: CATRGGSYNEQFF. CDR3 nucleotide sequence: TGTGCCACCAGGGGCGGGAGTTACAATGAGCAGTTCTTC.

The chain employs TRBV5-4 and TRBJ1-1; TRBD1 matches at 7 bases. This CDR3 contains 16 residues. The ends lost 0 bases at V and 1 base at J; junction bases unmatched: 6. From germline, CDR1 is SGHNT and CDR2 YYREEE (reference sequence). The CDR3 spells CASSLAEGAGNTEAFF. The CDR3 nucleotides read TGTGCCAGCAGCTTGGCGGAGGGGGCTGGGAACACTGAAGCTTTCTTT.

The CDR3 nucleotides are TGTGCCAGCAGGATGACAGGGGGCAACTATGGCTACACCTTC. As protein: CASRMTGGNYGYTF. The chain is built from TRBV2 and TRBJ1-2, with 10 positions matching TRBD1. V dropped 6 bases and J dropped 2; count of bases not matched to a gene: 3. The CDR3 has 14 amino acids. Germline V CDR1 and CDR2: SNHLY, FYNNEI.

The chain has TRBV12-3 or TRBV12-4 and TRBJ1-5; TRBD1 is a possible D gene (5 bases). V was cut by 8 bases and J by 3 bases, with 11 bases left in between. The CDR3 length is 13 residues. CDR3 sequence: CASWDGFNQPQHF. The CDR3 DNA reads as TGTGCCAGCTGGGACGGCTTCAATCAGCCCCAGCATTTT.

This clone was seen only a few times. The gene calls are TRBV7-2 and TRBJ1-3; no reliable D call. CDR1 and CDR2 (germline): SGHTA, FQGNSA. The CDR3 sequence is 17 residues long. Trimming removed 4 bases at V and 0 bases at J, with 16 bases between. For the CDR3, the DNA is TGTGCCAGCAGCTCCCTAACTTGGTCCCCCTCTGGAAACACCATATATTTT. Translating gives CASSSLTWSPSGNTIYF.

The V call is TRBV18, the J call TRBJ2-1; D remains ambiguous. With 2 bases removed from V and 0 bases from J, the gap between germline ends came to 8 bases. The CDR3 covers 15 residues. The germline CDR1 and CDR2 sequences are KGHSH and LQKENI. The CDR3 sequence is CASSPNRFSYNEQFF. Written as DNA, the CDR3 is TGTGCCAGCTCACCAAATCGGTTCTCCTACAATGAGCAGTTCTTC. The entire variable domain, with the rest obtained from reference TRBV18 and TRBJ2-1, is as follows: NAGVMQNPRHLVRRRGQEARLRCSPMKGHSHVYWYRQLPEEGLKFMVYLQKENIIDESGMPKERFSAEFPKEGPSILRIQQVVRGDSAAYFCASSPNRFSYNEQFFGPGTRLTVL.

V and J are TRBV4-3 and TRBJ2-1; the D gene is possibly TRBD2 (5 bases). Germline assignment: CDR1 LGHNA and CDR2 YSLEER. V lost 0 bases, J lost 5 bases, and 11 bases lay in between. CDR3 length equals 15 residues. The CDR3 sequence is CASSQENGVDNEQFF. The CDR3 bases are TGCGCCAGCAGCCAAGAGAACGGGGTAGACAATGAGCAGTTCTTC.

This chain connects TRBV28 to TRBJ2-3; 8 nucleotides match TRBD1. The CDR3 totals 15 residues. Unmatched junction bases numbered 12, after V lost 5 bases and J lost 8 bases. Germline V gene sequence: CDR1 MDHEN, CDR2 SYDVKM. The CDR3 coding sequence is TGTGCCAGCAGTGCACCATCAGGGGGCGTCACTACGCAGTATTTT. The encoded protein is CASSAPSGGVTTQYF.

The rearrangement uses TRBV10-3 and TRBJ2-1, with 14 bases matching TRBD2. CDR3 length equals 13 residues. Germline lookup yields CDR1 ENHRY and CDR2 SYGVKD. The J segment lost 9 bases and the V segment lost 8 bases, leaving 3 bases of the junction unmatched. Here the CDR3 reads CAIGTSGRSEQFF. CDR3 bases: TGTGCCATCGGGACTAGCGGGAGATCTGAGCAGTTCTTC.

The V and J genes are TRBV28 and TRBJ1-4; D remains unclear. Looked up from germline, CDR1 is MDHEN and CDR2 is SYDVKM. The CDR3 runs 11 residues. The V and J ends lost 5 bases and 10 bases respectively, with 8 bases between them. In DNA form, the CDR3 reads TGTGCCAGCAGTCAAGGCGGAAAACTGTTTTTT. Protein product: CASSQGGKLFF.

The chain is built from TRBV6-6 and TRBJ2-1; 11 bases fit TRBD1. Germline trimming cut 6 bases from V and 10 bases from J; bases unmatched to any gene: 2. Germline V gene data show CDR1 as MNHNY and CDR2 as SVGAGI (reference sequence). There are 12 residues in the CDR3. This CDR3 reads CASRGTGGEQFF. The CDR3 DNA follows: TGTGCCAGCAGAGGGACAGGGGGAGAGCAGTTCTTC.

V usage is TRBV11-2 and J usage is TRBJ1-1; maybe TRBD1 (6 bases). Trimming took 0 bases from V and 3 from J, leaving 11 bases between them. The CDR3 is 15 amino acids. The V gene's germline CDR1 is SGHAT and CDR2 FQNNGV. CDR3 sequence (DNA): TGTGCCAGCAGCTTAGACAGGGGAGGGGACACTGAAGCTTTCTTT. This sequence encodes CASSLDRGGDTEAFF.

V gene TRBV4-2 combines with J gene TRBJ2-2, with D unresolved. The CDR3 contains 18 residues. The germline V gene has CDR1 LGHNA and CDR2 YNFKEQ. V lost 0 bases to trimming and J lost 6 bases, with 20 bases between them. The CDR3 is CASSQDGVRTTESGELFF. The CDR3 DNA follows: TGTGCCAGCAGCCAAGATGGGGTTCGCACTACGGAGTCCGGGGAGCTGTTTTTT.

The chain is built from TRBV27 and TRBJ1-5; no reliable D call. The CDR3 runs to 14 residues. Germline V gene lookup returns CDR1 MNHEY and CDR2 SMNVEV (reference sequence). Trimming stripped 5 bases from V and 1 base from J, with 9 bases between. CDR3 DNA sequence: TGTGCCAGCAGTCTACACCAAAGCAATCAGCCCCAGCATTTT. It yields the protein CASSLHQSNQPQHF.

The chain couples TRBV5-1 to TRBJ2-2; D is possibly TRBD1 or TRBD2 (5 bases each). Trimming took 2 bases from V and 7 from J, leaving 12 bases between them. The CDR3 is 14 residues long. CDR1 and CDR2 from the germline V gene are SGHRS and YFSETQ. CDR3 nucleotides: TGCGCCAGCAGCTTAGAGCGGACAAGCGGGGAGCTGTTTTTT. Translated: CASSLERTSGELFF.

The chain links TRBV14 to TRBJ1-4; D remains ambiguous. CDR3 length: 13 amino acids. Germline-derived CDR1 and CDR2 are SGHDN and FVKESK. Trimming pared 3 bases from V and 5 bases from J, leaving 7 bases between. The CDR3 spells CASSQMVNEKLFF. CDR3 bases: TGTGCCAGCAGCCAGATGGTGAATGAAAAACTGTTTTTT.

This chain links TRBV19 with TRBJ1-2; D is unresolved. The germline CDR1 and CDR2 sequences are LNHDA and SQIVND (reference sequence). The CDR3 is 13 amino acids. V shed 7 bases and J shed 6 bases, with 15 bases lying between them. The CDR3 here is CASKESNGDGYTF. CDR3 nucleotides: TGTGCCAGTAAGGAATCGAATGGAGATGGCTACACCTTC.

In its sample, this clone was seen a few times. The chain links TRBV23-1 to TRBJ1-2; D not certain. TRBV23-1 is placed among ORFs of uncertain function. The CDR3 has 12 residues. V was trimmed by 0 bases and J by 4 bases, leaving 3 bases between them. The CDR3 loop reads CASSQSSYGYTF. CDR3 nucleotide sequence: TGCGCCAGCAGTCAATCTTCCTATGGCTACACCTTC.

The chain joins TRBV7-3 to TRBJ1-1; D call uncertain. The CDR3 covers 14 residues. From germline, CDR1 is SGHTA and CDR2 FQGTGA. V gave up 3 bases and J gave up 1 base, with 9 bases separating them. The CDR3 DNA follows: TGTGCCAGCAGCTTCCGCCGCCGGAACACTGAAGCTTTCTTT. Translating it yields CASSFRRRNTEAFF.

The chain recombines TRBV9 with TRBJ1-3; D not certain. Between the trimmed V and J ends, which lost 0 bases and 4 bases, there was a span of 11 bases. There are 15 residues in the CDR3. The germline V gene encodes CDR1 SGDLS and CDR2 YYNGEE. Here the CDR3 DNA reads TGTGCCAGCAGCGTAGGCCAGGTCGAAGGAAACACCATATATTTT. Translation: CASSVGQVEGNTIYF.

The DNA for the CDR3 is TGTGCCAGCAGTTACTCGAGTGCCGACGAGACCCAGTACTTC. This translates into CASSYSSADETQYF. V and J are TRBV6-6 and TRBJ2-5, with unresolved D. The V end lost 0 bases, the J end lost 5 bases, and 10 bases lay between the germline ends. The CDR3 sequence is 14 residues long. Germline assignment: CDR1 MNHNY and CDR2 SVGAGI (reference sequence).

This chain links TRBV19 with TRBJ2-7; D might be TRBD1 (5 bases). The CDR3 extends over 13 amino acids. Between the trimmed V and J ends, which lost 4 bases and 4 bases, there was a span of 11 bases. Germline assignment: CDR1 LNHDA and CDR2 SQIVND (reference sequence). CDR3 DNA: TGTGCCAGTAGTACCTTAGACAGATACGAGCAGTACTTC. Residues: CASSTLDRYEQYF.

This sequence joins TRBV15 and TRBJ1-2; D not certain. Trimming took off 0 bases at V and 4 bases at J, with 6 bases between the two ends. CDR3 size: 13 residues. Germline V gene data show CDR1 as LNHNV and CDR2 as YYDKDF (reference sequence). CDR3 nucleotides: TGTGCCACCAGCAGAGATCCCAGCTATGGCTACACCTTC. Protein sequence: CATSRDPSYGYTF.

The chain is built from TRBV9 and TRBJ2-3; 12 bases are shared with TRBD1. CDR1 and CDR2 from the germline V gene are SGDLS and YYNGEE. There are 17 residues in the CDR3. V lost 2 bases to trimming and J lost 4 bases; unmatched junction nucleotides: 8. CDR3 coding DNA: TGTGCCAGCAGCGTCGGGACAGGGGGCTGGATCGCAGATACGCAGTATTTT. Protein product: CASSVGTGGWIADTQYF.